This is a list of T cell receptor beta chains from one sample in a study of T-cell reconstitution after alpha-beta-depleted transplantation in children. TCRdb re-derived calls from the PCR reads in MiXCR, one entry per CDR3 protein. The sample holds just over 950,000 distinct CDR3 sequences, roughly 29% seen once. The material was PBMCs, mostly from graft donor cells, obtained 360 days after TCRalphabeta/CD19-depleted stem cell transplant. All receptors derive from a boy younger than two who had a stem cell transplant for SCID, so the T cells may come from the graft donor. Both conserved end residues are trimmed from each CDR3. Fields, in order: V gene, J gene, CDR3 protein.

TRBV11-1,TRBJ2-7,ASSLYVNYEQY
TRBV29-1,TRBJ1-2,SVAPAYGYT
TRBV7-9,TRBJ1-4,ASSSRTGEKLF
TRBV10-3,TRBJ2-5,AIGRDTLQETQY
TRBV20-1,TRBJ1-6,SAREYGRGRSPLH
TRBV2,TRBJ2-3,ASMSRSGISTDTQY
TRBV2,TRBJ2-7,ASSDWDSAYEQY
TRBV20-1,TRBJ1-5,SAPDGDPAEPQH
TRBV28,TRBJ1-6,ASSLFLRGEGNSPLH
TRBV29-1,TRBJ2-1,SVASTYNEQF
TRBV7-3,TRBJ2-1,ASSSRTGLADYNEQF
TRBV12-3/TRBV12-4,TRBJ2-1,ASRVILGVYNEQF
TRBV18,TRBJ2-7,ASSTYRGEQY
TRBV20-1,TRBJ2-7,SPYPGTGTYEQY
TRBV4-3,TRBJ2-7,ASSQDPNILGEQY
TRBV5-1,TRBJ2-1,ASDRTGFDEQF
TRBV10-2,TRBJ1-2,ASSESNVGRDGYT
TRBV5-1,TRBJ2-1,ASSLALSIRANEQF
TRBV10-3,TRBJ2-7,AISDVAAALGEQY
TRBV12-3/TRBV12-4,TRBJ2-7,ASSLPSGGLPYEQY
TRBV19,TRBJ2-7,ASSISHTSRREQY
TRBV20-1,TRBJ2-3,SAPRTAQGATDTQY
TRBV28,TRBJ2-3,ASSLTGAGSTDTQY
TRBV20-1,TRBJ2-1,SAKYGGPYNEQF
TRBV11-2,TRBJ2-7,ASSLWDRGGQY
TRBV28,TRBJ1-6,ASSTTAGYGSPLH
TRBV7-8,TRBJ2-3,ASSENFLYQGTDTQY
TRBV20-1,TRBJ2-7,SGRPRRGIYEQY
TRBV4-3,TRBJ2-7,ASSQGTGGAEQY
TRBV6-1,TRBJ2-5,ASRLGEGETQY